These 26 T cell receptor beta chains originate from one sample sequenced in a study of T cells in localized non-small cell lung cancer (dated by TCRdb to the early 2020s). The protocol used for the library was the immunoSEQ multiplex PCR assay. The source is immuneACCESS, and TCRdb retained only in-frame sequences with V and J called. Part of the clones is not carried over; for the studies checked, unresolved V genes explain less than half of this, and the remainder is unexplained. For this sample there are tens of thousands of clones; more than 75% appear just once. The ten largest clones add up to 4% to 5% of the sample. The specimen comprised peripheral blood, sampled before any cancer treatment. These receptors were taken from a male donor at least 60 years old with stage III lung adenocarcinoma.

The chain employs TRBV28 and TRBJ1-3; D gene ambiguous. Trimming removed 6 bases at V and 0 bases at J, with 9 bases between. Germline V gene sequence: CDR1 MDHEN, CDR2 SYDVKM. The CDR3 consists of 14 residues. CDR3 protein: CASRFAYSGNTIYF. The CDR3 nucleotides read TGTGCCAGCAGATTCGCTTACTCTGGAAACACCATATATTTT.

CDR3 coding DNA: TGTGCCTGGAGTGTCAGAGATACGCAGTATTTT. It is translated as CAWSVRDTQYF. This chain links TRBV30 with TRBJ2-3; no clear D gene. The CDR3 is made up of 11 amino acids. CDR1 is GTSNPN and CDR2 is SVGIG in the germline V gene (reference sequence). Deletions cut 0 bases from V and 5 bases from J, with 3 bases between.

This clone was recorded only once. This chain uses TRBV19 with TRBJ2-5, with a tentative D call TRBD2 (5 bases). CDR3 size: 14 residues. Germline values: CDR1 LNHDA, CDR2 SQIVND (reference sequence). Trimming took off 4 bases at V and 3 bases at J, with 12 bases between the two ends. DNA of the CDR3: TGTGCCAGTAGTAAAGGAGGCAGAAAAGAGACCCAGTACTTC. Encoded protein: CASSKGGRKETQYF.

The chain has TRBV11-2 and TRBJ2-7; no clear D gene. The CDR3 has 13 amino acids. V lost 1 base, J lost 1 base, and 5 bases lay in between. Germline V gene sequence: CDR1 SGHAT, CDR2 FQNNGV. CDR3 DNA: TGTGCCAGCAGCTTAGTCGGATCCTACGAGCAGTACTTC. Translation gives CASSLVGSYEQYF.

This chain joins TRBV2 and TRBJ2-2; the match to TRBD2 covers 9 bases. The CDR3 extends over 16 amino acids. Germline CDR1 reads SNHLY; CDR2 reads FYNNEI. Trimming cost V 4 bases and J 4 bases; bases outside gene matches: 7. CDR3 bases: TGTGCCAGCAGTGTAATAGTACTAGCGGGCACCGGGGAGCTGTTTTTT. It specifies CASSVIVLAGTGELFF. Together with reference TRBV2 and TRBJ2-2, the CDR3 gives the full variable domain: EPEVTQTPSHQVTQMGQEVILRCVPISNHLYFYWYRQILGQKVEFLVSFYNNEISEKSEIFDDQFSVERPDGSNFTLKIRSTKLEDSAMYFCASSVIVLAGTGELFFGEGSRLTVL.

The J gene is TRBJ2-2, the V gene TRBV11-2; 10 positions agree with TRBD2. Germline values: CDR1 SGHAT, CDR2 FQNNGV. The CDR3 is made up of 15 amino acids. With 8 bases clipped from V and 4 bases from J, the junction kept 7 bases outside the gene matches. This chain's CDR3 is CASALAGPTTGELFF. In DNA, the CDR3 is TGTGCCAGCGCACTAGCGGGACCCACCACCGGGGAGCTGTTTTTT.

J is TRBJ1-5 and V is TRBV9; the D is unclear. Germline CDR1 is SGDLS and CDR2 is YYNGEE. The CDR3 totals 15 residues. V was cut by 4 bases and J by 2 bases, with 13 bases left in between. CDR3 in amino acids: CASSTSDTRNQPQHF. CDR3 nucleotides: TGTGCCAGCAGCACCAGTGACACGCGCAATCAGCCCCAGCATTTT.

V gene TRBV5-1 combines with J gene TRBJ2-3; D call uncertain. CDR1 is SGHRS and CDR2 is YFSETQ in the germline V gene. The CDR3 extends over 13 amino acids. The V end lost 4 bases, the J end lost 0 bases, and 6 bases lay between the germline ends. The CDR3 region is CASSAGSTDTQYF. The CDR3 DNA follows: TGCGCCAGCAGCGCAGGAAGCACAGATACGCAGTATTTT.

This chain links TRBV5-6 with TRBJ1-6; possible D gene TRBD1, 5 bases. This CDR3 contains 16 residues. Deletions cut 2 bases from V and 9 bases from J, with 18 bases between. Germline CDR1 is SGHDT and CDR2 is YYEEEE. Here the CDR3 DNA reads TGTGCCAGCAGCTTCCACCCCGGGGACGTCAGTTCACCCCTCCACTTT. As protein: CASSFHPGDVSSPLHF. The variable domain in full, completed from reference TRBV5-6 and TRBJ1-6, reads DAGVTQSPTHLIKTRGQQVTLRCSPKSGHDTVSWYQQALGQGPQFIFQYYEEEERQRGNFPDRFSGHQFPNYSSELNVNALLLGDSALYLCASSFHPGDVSSPLHFGNGTRLTVT.

The CDR3 bases are TGTGCCAGCGGAGGGACGAGAGGGAATGGCTACACCTTC. Its translation is CASGGTRGNGYTF. V and J are TRBV9 and TRBJ1-2; D may be TRBD1 (5 bases). V gave up 7 bases and J gave up 6 bases, with 16 bases separating them. Germline CDR1 and CDR2: SGDLS and YYNGEE. The CDR3 extends over 13 amino acids.

V usage is TRBV15 and J usage is TRBJ2-7; perhaps TRBD2 as D (5 bases). Between the trimmed V and J ends, which lost 8 bases and 0 bases, there was a span of 8 bases. CDR3 length: 12 amino acids. From germline, CDR1 is LNHNV and CDR2 YYDKDF (reference sequence). The chain's CDR3 is CATSGSSYEQYF. Written as DNA, the CDR3 is TGTGCCACCTCGGGAAGCTCCTACGAGCAGTACTTC.

This clone was observed a few times. The genes are TRBV7-9 and TRBJ1-5, with 7 bases lining up with TRBD1. Trimming took 1 base from V and 5 from J; bases not matched to a gene: 2. The germline gives CDR1 SEHNR, CDR2 FQNEAQ (reference sequence). The CDR3 runs to 14 residues. Here the CDR3 DNA reads TGTGCCAGCAGCTTAGGAGGGGGCTATCAGCCCCAGCATTTT. Its translation: CASSLGGGYQPQHF.

The V gene is TRBV6-1, the J gene TRBJ2-4; D may be TRBD1 or TRBD2 (5 bases each). The CDR3 loop spans 15 amino acids. V was shortened by 8 bases and J by 0 bases, with 14 bases between the two germline ends. Germline CDR1 is MNHNS and CDR2 is SASEGT. The CDR3 loop is CASQNGAIAKNIQYF. Written as DNA, the CDR3 is TGTGCCAGCCAGAACGGGGCGATAGCCAAAAACATTCAGTACTTC.

This chain uses TRBV4-1 with TRBJ2-3; 8 nucleotides agree with TRBD2. Germline loops: CDR1 MGHRA, CDR2 YSYEKL. This CDR3 region has 16 residues. J lost 0 bases, V lost 4 bases, and 6 bases had no gene match. DNA of the CDR3: TGCGCCAGCAGCCCCAGGACTAGCCAAAGCACAGATACGCAGTATTTT. It translates to CASSPRTSQSTDTQYF.

This rearrangement joins TRBV4-2 to TRBJ2-7; 7 positions agree with TRBD1. Germline lookup yields CDR1 LGHNA and CDR2 YNFKEQ. CDR3 length: 14 amino acids. The V gene end was trimmed by 3 bases and the J gene end by 7 bases; junction bases not matched to a gene: 9. This CDR3 is CASSQDDRVGEQYF. CDR3 sequence (DNA): TGTGCCAGCAGCCAGGACGACAGGGTGGGGGAGCAGTACTTC.

J is TRBJ2-1 and V is TRBV6-6; 11 bases match TRBD2. Germline values: CDR1 MNHNY, CDR2 SVGAGI (reference sequence). CDR3 length: 16 amino acids. Germline trimming cut 4 bases from V and 10 bases from J; bases unmatched to any gene: 12. The CDR3 reads CASSSTLAGVTGEQFF. The CDR3 DNA sequence: TGTGCCAGCAGTTCAACACTAGCGGGAGTCACTGGAGAGCAGTTCTTC.

The chain carries TRBV5-6 and TRBJ2-2, with D possibly matching TRBD1 (7 bases). The CDR3 is 16 amino acids. Trimming shortened V by 3 bases and J by 3 bases, and 15 bases separated the two germline ends. The germline CDR1 and CDR2 sequences are SGHDT and YYEEEE. The CDR3 sequence: CASSSGTRGDTGELFF. The CDR3 DNA reads as TGTGCCAGCAGCTCCGGGACCAGGGGGGACACCGGGGAGCTGTTTTTT.

This chain connects TRBV28 to TRBJ2-5; D is possibly TRBD1 or TRBD2 (5 bases each). Per germline, CDR1 MDHEN and CDR2 SYDVKM. Trimming cost V 4 bases and J 0 bases, with 15 bases left between them. The CDR3 sequence is 16 residues long. The CDR3 DNA reads as TGTGCCAGCAGTTGGGACGGGACGGCGTACCAAGAGACCCAGTACTTC. Its translation is CASSWDGTAYQETQYF.

The chain carries TRBV15 and TRBJ1-5; D unresolved. V lost 0 bases and J 5 bases, leaving 5 bases between the germline ends. From germline, CDR1 is LNHNV and CDR2 YYDKDF (reference sequence). The CDR3 extends over 13 amino acids. CDR3 sequence (DNA): TGTGCCACCAGCAGAGACCTAGATCAGCCCCAGCATTTT. It yields the protein CATSRDLDQPQHF.

This chain links TRBV4-2 with TRBJ1-5; TRBD1 matches at 7 bases. This CDR3 has 18 amino acids. Trimming removed 1 base from V and 0 bases from J; junction bases left unmatched: 9. Looked up from germline, CDR1 is LGHNA and CDR2 is YNFKEQ. CDR3 region: CASSQGTPGQSSNQPQHF. The CDR3 nucleotides are TGTGCCAGCAGCCAAGGAACTCCGGGACAGTCTAGCAATCAGCCCCAGCATTTT.

The rearrangement joins TRBV5-8 to TRBJ2-5; 11 bases match TRBD2. This CDR3 region has 16 residues. Germline CDR1 is SGHTS and CDR2 is YDEGEE. With V trimmed by 4 bases and J by 2 bases, 7 bases remained unmatched. The CDR3 loop reads CASSAPGLAVQETQYF. As DNA, the CDR3 is TGTGCCAGCAGCGCCCCGGGACTAGCGGTTCAAGAGACCCAGTACTTC.

This clone came up a few times. The chain has TRBV5-1 and TRBJ2-1; a possible D gene is TRBD1 (6 bases). Between the trimmed V and J ends, which lost 0 bases and 10 bases, there was a span of 17 bases. In germline, CDR1 is SGHRS, CDR2 YFSETQ. The CDR3 has 15 amino acids. In nucleotides, the CDR3 is TGCGCCAGCAGCTTGGGCAGGACCCTAGGGGGAGAGCAGTTCTTC. Its translation: CASSLGRTLGGEQFF.

V is TRBV2 and J is TRBJ1-4; D is ambiguous. The CDR3 runs 14 residues. Trimming took off 2 bases at V and 0 bases at J, with 4 bases between the two ends. Germline V gene lookup returns CDR1 SNHLY and CDR2 FYNNEI. CDR3 in amino acids: CASSEISTNEKLFF. CDR3 in DNA: TGTGCCAGCAGTGAAATCTCAACTAATGAAAAACTGTTTTTT.

The chain joins TRBV11-2 to TRBJ1-1, with D tentatively TRBD1 (6 bases). V was cut by 2 bases and J by 2 bases, with 12 bases left in between. Germline-derived CDR1 and CDR2 are SGHAT and FQNNGV. This CDR3 is built from 15 residues. CDR3 amino acids: CASSLKGQVNTEAFF. The DNA for the CDR3 is TGTGCCAGCAGCTTAAAGGGACAAGTAAACACTGAAGCTTTCTTT.

This clone appeared once. The V call is TRBV29-1, the J call TRBJ1-2; D is unclear. Germline CDR1 SQVTM, CDR2 ANQGSEA. Trimming took 4 bases from V and 8 from J, leaving 11 bases between them. This CDR3 is built from 11 residues. In DNA form, the CDR3 reads TGCAGCGTTGCGTTCCTAAACGGCTACACCTTC. Translation gives CSVAFLNGYTF.

The CDR3 sequence is CATSSPQGAATGELFF. The CDR3, as DNA: TGTGCCACCAGCAGTCCACAGGGGGCAGCCACCGGGGAGCTGTTTTTT. The rearrangement joins TRBV15 to TRBJ2-2, with 9 positions matching TRBD1. CDR1 and CDR2 from the germline V gene are LNHNV and YYDKDF (reference sequence). V shed 3 bases, J shed 4 bases, and the junction held 6 bases outside the gene matches. There are 16 residues in the CDR3.